This T cell receptor beta chain was identified in a study of T cells in Graves' hyperthyroidism and ophthalmopathy. This clonotype was seen ten or more times. Any patient presenting with uncontrolled infection, other autoimmune disease, pregnancy or lactation was left out. Germline V gene sequence: CDR1 MNHNS, CDR2 SASEGT. V lost 7 bases and J lost 0; bases outside the gene matches: 5. CDR3 length: 14 residues. RNA transcripts provided the source from which TCR beta CDR3 regions were amplified. Carried out on the TCR CDR3, a first-round RT-PCR used the HTBI primer set. Using its own MiXCR run on the multiplex PCR reads, TCRdb lists one record per CDR3 protein. Of approximately 610,000 distinct CDR3 sequences in the sample, roughly 14% are singletons; the top ten hold roughly 4.3%.

This chain links TRBV6-1 with TRBJ2-7; 8 bases fit TRBD1. The receptor's source is a woman in her forties with Graves' ophthalmopathy. Specimen: blood. CDR3 sequence: CASKTGGSSYEQYF. DNA of the CDR3: TGTGCCAGCAAAACAGGGGGGAGCTCCTACGAGCAGTACTTC.